The rows below give T cell receptor beta chains drawn from one sample of a study of regulatory T cells in long-lasting Graves disease. TCRdb reprocessed the multiplex PCR reads via MiXCR and lists one record per CDR3 protein. The table records 350,000 to 450,000 distinct CDR3 sequences, over 15% of them present only once. These data also featured in a second study, about T cells in Graves' hyperthyroidism and ophthalmopathy.

The sample here was peripheral blood mononuclear cells (PBMCs), taken at new diagnosis, from a patient treated with antithyroid drugs. The receptor set was obtained from a man aged 35-49 years with Graves disease. The CDR3 runs from the conserved cysteine through the conserved F or W. A D gene is named only where the DNA matches it firmly. Some rows mark clone size as missing; the rest say once, few, many or name a class of expanded clone.

DNA: TGTGCCAGCACTTTGACGGACAGGACCTATGGCTACACCTTC; CDR3: CASTLTDRTYGYTF; size: many; D: TRBD1; J: TRBJ1-2; V: TRBV6-1
DNA: TGTGCCAGCTCTCGACCTTGGGCAGGTTCGAGAGAGCAGTACTTC; CDR3: CASSRPWAGSREQYF; size: many; D: .; J: TRBJ2-7; V: TRBV18
DNA: TGTGCCAGCAACATAAAGAATGAAAAACTGTTTTTT; CDR3: CASNIKNEKLFF; size: few; D: .; J: TRBJ1-4; V: TRBV2
DNA: TGTGCCAGCAGTTTATCGTACCACCCCAGCGGGGAGCTGTTTTTT; CDR3: CASSLSYHPSGELFF; size: many; D: .; J: TRBJ2-2; V: TRBV27
DNA: TGTGCCAGTAGTATAGATTATACCTCCTACAATGAGCAGTTCTTC; CDR3: CASSIDYTSYNEQFF; size: many; D: .; J: TRBJ2-1; V: TRBV19
DNA: TGTGCCTGGAGTCCCCTTGAGACCCAGTACTTC; CDR3: CAWSPLETQYF; size: many; D: .; J: TRBJ2-5; V: TRBV30
DNA: TGTGCCAGCAGTGCGAACAGGGATGTTACTTTCGGCTACACCTTC; CDR3: CASSANRDVTFGYTF; size: many; D: .; J: TRBJ1-2; V: TRBV2
DNA: TGCAGTGCGAGAGACAGGGCCGACATTCAGTACTTC; CDR3: CSARDRADIQYF; size: .; D: TRBD1; J: TRBJ2-4; V: TRBV20-1
DNA: TGTGCCAGCACCCCCCCCGGTTCAGATACGCAGTATTTT; CDR3: CASTPPGSDTQYF; size: .; D: .; J: TRBJ2-3; V: TRBV6-1
DNA: TGTGCCAGCACCCTGACAGGGCGAACTGAAGCTTTCTTT; CDR3: CASTLTGRTEAFF; size: many; D: TRBD1; J: TRBJ1-1; V: TRBV11-2
DNA: TGTGTCAGCAGTGCGATTACAGGGGGTAATCAGCCCCAGCATTTT; CDR3: CVSSAITGGNQPQHF; size: once; D: TRBD1; J: TRBJ1-5; V: TRBV6-1
DNA: TGCAGCGTTCCCGGACAGACGGGGAATGAAAAACTGTTTTTT; CDR3: CSVPGQTGNEKLFF; size: few; D: .; J: TRBJ1-4; V: TRBV29-1
DNA: TGTGCCAGCAGCGCAATACAGGGGAACTATGGCTACACCTTC; CDR3: CASSAIQGNYGYTF; size: .; D: TRBD1; J: TRBJ1-2; V: TRBV13
DNA: TGTGCCAGCTTCGGAGGTGGGATCCCAAGCTCCTACAATGAGCAGTTCTTC; CDR3: CASFGGGIPSSYNEQFF; size: many; D: .; J: TRBJ2-1; V: TRBV28
DNA: TGTGCCAGCAGCGTAGGAACGGGGGGGGTTACGGAGACCCAGTACTTC; CDR3: CASSVGTGGVTETQYF; size: .; D: TRBD2; J: TRBJ2-5; V: TRBV9
DNA: TGTGACAGCAGTTCCAGCCTCTTAACCTATAGCGGCAATCAGTCCCAGCATTTT; CDR3: CDSSSSLLTYSGNQSQHF; size: .; D: .; J: TRBJ1-5; V: TRBV2
DNA: TGTGCCAGCAGCCAAGGGAAAACAGGGGGCTATGGCTACACCTTC; CDR3: CASSQGKTGGYGYTF; size: .; D: TRBD1; J: TRBJ1-2; V: TRBV3-1
DNA: TGCAGTGCTCGGGGGGCGAACACCGGGGAGCTGTTTTTT; CDR3: CSARGANTGELFF; size: many; D: TRBD2; J: TRBJ2-2; V: TRBV20-1
DNA: TGCAGTGCAAAGACAGGGAATCAGCCCCAGCATTTT; CDR3: CSAKTGNQPQHF; size: many; D: TRBD1; J: TRBJ1-5; V: TRBV20-1
DNA: TGTGCCAGCAGCAAAACAGGGGACGACGGCACAGATACGCAGTATTTT; CDR3: CASSKTGDDGTDTQYF; size: few; D: TRBD1; J: TRBJ2-3; V: TRBV7-9
DNA: TGTGCCAGTAGTATATCCGGACGGGACACTGAAGCTTTCTTT; CDR3: CASSISGRDTEAFF; size: .; D: .; J: TRBJ1-1; V: TRBV19
DNA: TGTGCCAGCAGCCCCAAAATCGGGGGGGTCTACGAGCAGTACTTC; CDR3: CASSPKIGGVYEQYF; size: .; D: TRBD2; J: TRBJ2-7; V: TRBV3-1
DNA: TGTGCCAGCGCCAAATGGGACCTTCAGTACTTC; CDR3: CASAKWDLQYF; size: .; D: .; J: TRBJ2-4; V: TRBV28
DNA: TGTGCCATCAGTTGGACAGGGGTCTCCTACGAGCAGTACTTC; CDR3: CAISWTGVSYEQYF; size: many; D: TRBD1; J: TRBJ2-7; V: TRBV10-3
DNA: TGCAGTGCCCAGGGCCGGGGCGAGCAGTACTTC; CDR3: CSAQGRGEQYF; size: many; D: .; J: TRBJ2-7; V: TRBV20-1
DNA: TGTGCCAGCAGAGGGTTCAGGGGGGAGCAGTACTTC; CDR3: CASRGFRGEQYF; size: few; D: TRBD1; J: TRBJ2-7; V: TRBV6-1
DNA: TGTGCCAGCTCACCACGGGACTGGGTTAGCACTGAAGCTTTCTTT; CDR3: CASSPRDWVSTEAFF; size: .; D: .; J: TRBJ1-1; V: TRBV18
DNA: TGTGCCAGTAGTATAGTCGGTTTTGGTCAGCCCCAGCATTTT; CDR3: CASSIVGFGQPQHF; size: .; D: .; J: TRBJ1-5; V: TRBV19
DNA: TGTGCCAGCAGCCAAGGATATCGGGGCCACGAGCAGTACTTC; CDR3: CASSQGYRGHEQYF; size: few; D: .; J: TRBJ2-7; V: TRBV3-1
DNA: TGTGCCGGCAGCTTAGGGGGTTTAGACAGATTGAACACTGAAGCTTTCTTT; CDR3: CAGSLGGLDRLNTEAFF; size: .; D: .; J: TRBJ1-1; V: TRBV7-9
DNA: TGTGCCAGCAGGTTTCGGCGTGCAGATACGCAGTATTTT; CDR3: CASRFRRADTQYF; size: many; D: .; J: TRBJ2-3; V: TRBV6-2/TRBV6-3
DNA: TGTGCCAGCAGCCCGTGGGCAGGGACGCCTCCCCAGCATTTT; CDR3: CASSPWAGTPPQHF; size: many; D: .; J: TRBJ1-5; V: TRBV6-1
DNA: TGTGCCAGCACCCCCCGGGGGGCTGGAACAGAGACCCAGTACTTC; CDR3: CASTPRGAGTETQYF; size: few; D: .; J: TRBJ2-5; V: TRBV28
DNA: TGTGCCAGCAGTTTTCGACAGGGACCTAGCACAGATACGCAGTATTTT; CDR3: CASSFRQGPSTDTQYF; size: many; D: TRBD1; J: TRBJ2-3; V: TRBV6-2/TRBV6-3
DNA: TGTGCCAGCAGAGCCCACAGCTTAGACACTGAAGCTTTCTTT; CDR3: CASRAHSLDTEAFF; size: many; D: .; J: TRBJ1-1; V: TRBV12-3/TRBV12-4
DNA: TGTGCCAGCAGTAGCGGGGGGGCCGGCACCGGGGAGCTGTTTTTT; CDR3: CASSSGGAGTGELFF; size: many; D: TRBD2; J: TRBJ2-2; V: TRBV2
DNA: TGTGCCAGCAGCAAGCGGGCGGGACTATCCTACGAGCAGTACTTC; CDR3: CASSKRAGLSYEQYF; size: many; D: TRBD2; J: TRBJ2-7; V: TRBV7-2
DNA: TGTGCCAGCAGCCCTTCTGGACTAGCGGGGGCCGTCGAGCAGTACTTC; CDR3: CASSPSGLAGAVEQYF; size: .; D: TRBD2; J: TRBJ2-7; V: TRBV7-2
DNA: TGTGCCAGCAGCCGAGGCGGAGGCTACGAGCAGTACTTC; CDR3: CASSRGGGYEQYF; size: many; D: .; J: TRBJ2-7; V: TRBV5-4
DNA: TGTGCCAGCAAAATGGGGGGTAATTCACCCCTCCACTTT; CDR3: CASKMGGNSPLHF; size: many; D: .; J: TRBJ1-6; V: TRBV27
DNA: TGTGCCACCAGCAGAGATCGAGCGGGGGGTGAATACGAGCAGTACTTC; CDR3: CATSRDRAGGEYEQYF; size: .; D: TRBD2; J: TRBJ2-7; V: TRBV15
DNA: TGCAGTGCTAGCTGGGCTAGCGGGGGTTCTAGCACAGATACGCAGTATTTT; CDR3: CSASWASGGSSTDTQYF; size: many; D: TRBD2; J: TRBJ2-3; V: TRBV20-1
DNA: TGTGCCACCACCGGGGGCCCCCCTAGCGGGGGGTACCAAGAGACCCAGTACTTC; CDR3: CATTGGPPSGGYQETQYF; size: .; D: TRBD2; J: TRBJ2-5; V: TRBV6-2/TRBV6-3
DNA: TGCAGTGCTAGAGGCGTCGGACAGGAGCTAGAGACCCAGTACTTC; CDR3: CSARGVGQELETQYF; size: many; D: TRBD1; J: TRBJ2-5; V: TRBV20-1
DNA: TGTGCCAGCAGTCCACTAAGGGGAGCTAATGAAAAACTGTTTTTT; CDR3: CASSPLRGANEKLFF; size: many; D: .; J: TRBJ1-4; V: TRBV2
DNA: TGTGCCAGCAGCCACGACGGACTCTACGAGCAGTACTTC; CDR3: CASSHDGLYEQYF; size: once; D: .; J: TRBJ2-7; V: TRBV5-6
DNA: TGTGCCAGCAGCCTCCCAATAGGGGATACGCAGTATTTT; CDR3: CASSLPIGDTQYF; size: .; D: .; J: TRBJ2-3; V: TRBV13
DNA: TGTGCCAGCAGCCAAGGAAAGCGGGGTTACGCAGATACGCAGTATTTT; CDR3: CASSQGKRGYADTQYF; size: many; D: TRBD2; J: TRBJ2-3; V: TRBV3-1
DNA: TGTGCCAGCAGTGAATCAGGGTCCCTTAGTTACAATCAGCCCCAGCATTTT; CDR3: CASSESGSLSYNQPQHF; size: many; D: .; J: TRBJ1-5; V: TRBV6-1
DNA: TGCAGTGCTAGTGCTGGCGGGGGGGCCAATGAGCAGTTCTTC; CDR3: CSASAGGGANEQFF; size: many; D: TRBD2; J: TRBJ2-1; V: TRBV20-1
DNA: TGTGCCAGCAGCTTATGGGTAAACCAAGAGACCCAGTACTTC; CDR3: CASSLWVNQETQYF; size: few; D: .; J: TRBJ2-5; V: TRBV7-2
DNA: TGTGCCAGCAGCTCGATGACCGGGACAAATGAAAAACTGTTTTTT; CDR3: CASSSMTGTNEKLFF; size: .; D: .; J: TRBJ1-4; V: TRBV5-5
DNA: TGTGCCAGCAGCGACGGCGGGAGGTCCTACAATGAGCAGTTCTTC; CDR3: CASSDGGRSYNEQFF; size: .; D: TRBD2; J: TRBJ2-1; V: TRBV11-2
DNA: TGCGCCAGCAGCCCCGGACTAGCGGTAGAAGAGACCCAGTACTTC; CDR3: CASSPGLAVEETQYF; size: many; D: TRBD2; J: TRBJ2-5; V: TRBV5-1
DNA: TGTGCCAGCAGTTTAGTTGGGCTACCGTACAATGAGCAGTTCTTC; CDR3: CASSLVGLPYNEQFF; size: many; D: .; J: TRBJ2-1; V: TRBV28